This T cell receptor (beta chain) was sequenced in a study of CD8 T cells in ankylosing spondylitis. MiXCR, run by TCRdb on the 5' RACE reads, gives a single entry per CDR3 protein. The sample includes 200,000 to 300,000 distinct CDR3 sequences, approximately 9% of them seen just once. This clonotype was observed a handful of times. V was clipped by 4 bases and J by 3 bases, with 16 bases between them. This CDR3 region has 15 residues. Material for sequencing was blood, either unsorted or a sorted T cell fraction (not recorded which). This TCR derives from a male donor with ankylosing spondylitis or in good health (not recorded which). The chain recombines TRBV23-1 with TRBJ2-7; the D gene is possibly TRBD2 (5 bases). TRBV23-1 belongs to the ORF category, with a function that is uncertain. The CDR3 nucleotides are TGCGCCAGCAGTCCCGGGATCCCCGTAAGCTACGAGCAGTACTTC. Protein sequence: CASSPGIPVSYEQYF.